This T cell receptor beta chain was captured by sequencing in a study of OX40 agonist ivuxolimab in advanced cancers. Overall study context: Three patients, one with hepatocellular carcinoma and two with cutaneous melanoma, responded partially.

The table came from immunoSEQ multiplex PCR; TCRdb's copy has only in-frame clones and leaves some out. The sample lists tens of thousands of clones, nearly 90% occurring once. The CDR3 sequence is 12 residues long. Germline loops: CDR1 SGDLS, CDR2 YYNGEE. The germline V and J ends were trimmed by 9 bases and 4 bases, with 14 bases remaining between them. The starting material was CD4+ or CD8+ T cells sorted from blood, obtained in a trial of the OX40 agonist ivuxolimab. The sequence came from an adult with an advanced solid tumor such as melanoma, head and neck, liver or kidney cancer. The chain is built from TRBV9 and TRBJ2-7, with D possibly matching TRBD2 (6 bases). For the CDR3, the DNA is TGTGCCACCCGGGACTTTCATTACGAGCAGTACTTC. It is translated as CATRDFHYEQYF.